The 20 T cell receptor beta chains below were found in one sample sequenced in a study of cytomegalovirus exposure and HLA in healthy donors. Primers: 60 Vbeta forward and 13 Jbeta reverse. TCRdb's copy holds only in-frame clones and misses some; the assay was immunoSEQ multiplex PCR. The sample has around 190,000 clones; about 69% are singletons. The sequencing sample was made of PBMCs. The source is a man between 25 and 39 years old in good health and CMV-seropositive.

This chain connects TRBV5-4 to TRBJ1-1; D not resolved. V gave up 0 bases and J gave up 3 bases, with 9 bases separating them. The CDR3 extends over 14 amino acids. Germline V lookup: CDR1 SGHNT, CDR2 YYREEE (reference sequence). In DNA form, the CDR3 reads TGTGCCAGCAGCTTGGCCGGGATTCACACTGAAGCTTTCTTT. Translated, it gives CASSLAGIHTEAFF.

The chain links TRBV7-3 to TRBJ2-1; D may be TRBD2 (5 bases). The CDR3 contains 15 residues. V was clipped by 5 bases and J by 6 bases, with 17 bases between them. Germline V CDR1 and CDR2: SGHTA, FQGTGA. The CDR3 loop reads CASSPTRGVGNEQFF. The CDR3 coding sequence is TGTGCCAGCAGCCCCACCCGGGGAGTGGGCAATGAGCAGTTCTTC.

The chain has TRBV5-1 and TRBJ1-6; no reliable D call. Germline-derived CDR1 and CDR2 are SGHRS and YFSETQ. The CDR3 runs to 12 residues. The germline V and J ends were trimmed by 2 bases and 9 bases, with 6 bases remaining between them. The CDR3 here is CASSLSSSPLHF. CDR3 DNA: TGCGCCAGCAGCTTATCCTCTTCACCCCTCCACTTT. Full variable domain (rest looked up from reference TRBV5-1 and TRBJ1-6): KAGVTQTPRYLIKTRGQQVTLSCSPISGHRSVSWYQQTPGQGLQFLFEYFSETQRNKGNFPGRFSGRQFSNSRSEMNVSTLELGDSALYLCASSLSSSPLHFGNGTRLTVT.

The CDR3 protein is CASSPPGTGRPQYF. The CDR3 nucleotides are TGTGCCAGCAGCCCGCCTGGGACAGGTAGACCGCAGTACTTC. This chain uses TRBV5-4 with TRBJ2-7; 8 bases match TRBD1. Trimming took 4 bases from V and 9 from J; bases not matched to a gene: 12. This CDR3 has 14 amino acids. Looked up from germline, CDR1 is SGHNT and CDR2 is YYREEE (reference sequence).

The V call is TRBV29-1, the J call TRBJ2-1, with TRBD2 identical over 9 bases. Germline V lookup: CDR1 SQVTM, CDR2 ANQGSEA. V was pared by 3 bases and J by 7 bases, with 4 bases of the junction left unmatched. The length of the CDR3 is 13 residues. The CDR3 loop is CSVEGLAGNEQFF. The CDR3 DNA reads TGCAGCGTTGAGGGACTAGCTGGGAATGAGCAGTTCTTC.

The chain joins TRBV6-1 to TRBJ2-1; 7 bases are shared with TRBD1. The junction had 6 bases not matched to a gene; V was cut back by 8 bases and J by 2 bases. This CDR3 has 14 amino acids. CDR1 MNHNS and CDR2 SASEGT come from the germline V gene. CDR3 DNA sequence: TGTGCCAGCGTCGGCAGGGGGACCTACAATGAGCAGTTCTTC. Protein: CASVGRGTYNEQFF.

This chain connects TRBV30 to TRBJ1-2; 8 nucleotides line up with TRBD1. The germline CDR1 and CDR2 sequences are GTSNPN and SVGIG (reference sequence). Trimming at V came to 1 base and at J to 4 bases, leaving 2 bases not matched to a gene. This CDR3 spans 13 amino acids. CDR3 coding DNA: TGTGCCTGGAGTGGACAGGGGAGCTATGGCTACACCTTC. Amino acid sequence: CAWSGQGSYGYTF.

The chain recombines TRBV10-2 with TRBJ2-7, with 12 bases fitting TRBD2. With V trimmed by 7 bases and J by 6 bases, 4 bases remained unmatched. Germline values: CDR1 WSHSY, CDR2 SAAADI. This CDR3 region has 13 residues. The CDR3 sequence: CASKLAGGPEQYF. CDR3 in DNA: TGCGCCAGCAAACTAGCGGGGGGCCCCGAGCAGTACTTC.

The rearrangement links TRBV6-5 to TRBJ2-5; 8 bases align to TRBD2. TRBJ2-7 explains the end of the DNA better; the J call may be wrong. This CDR3 has 15 residues. Per the germline V gene, CDR1 is MNHEY and CDR2 is SVGAGI. The DNA of the CDR3 is TGTGCCAGCAGTTTCGGCGGGGGGCCATCCTACGAGCAGTACTTC. Translating gives CASSFGGGPSYEQYF.

The chain carries TRBV29-1 and TRBJ1-2, with D perhaps TRBD1 (6 bases). In germline, CDR1 is SQVTM, CDR2 ANQGSEA. The CDR3 extends over 11 amino acids. The V end was cut by 3 bases, the J end by 4 bases, with 6 bases between. The CDR3 loop reads CSVDRGYGYTF. The DNA of the CDR3 is TGCAGCGTTGACAGGGGCTATGGCTACACCTTC.

In its sample, this clone was seen once. The chain has TRBV6-6 and TRBJ1-1; TRBD1 is a possible D gene (5 bases). Germline values: CDR1 MNHNY, CDR2 SVGAGI (reference sequence). The CDR3 loop spans 11 amino acids. Trimming shortened V by 7 bases and J by 5 bases, and 8 bases separated the two germline ends. In nucleotides, the CDR3 is TGTGCCAGCATCCAGGGTACTGAAGCTTTCTTT. Its protein product is CASIQGTEAFF.

The sample holds a few counts of this clone. The rearrangement uses TRBV5-1 and TRBJ2-5; 10 bases match TRBD2. The CDR3 totals 15 residues. Germline V lookup: CDR1 SGHRS, CDR2 YFSETQ. Trimming cost V 4 bases and J 2 bases; bases outside gene matches: 5. Here the CDR3 reads CASSVGLAPQETQYF. In nucleotides, the CDR3 is TGCGCCAGCAGCGTGGGACTAGCGCCTCAAGAGACCCAGTACTTC.

The CDR3 is CASSMTSGAQETQYF. CDR3 sequence (DNA): TGTGCCAGTAGTATGACTAGCGGGGCACAAGAGACCCAGTACTTC. The V call is TRBV19, the J call TRBJ2-5, with 11 bases lining up with TRBD2. The CDR3 is 15 residues long. The germline V gene has CDR1 LNHDA and CDR2 SQIVND (reference sequence). Trimming removed 3 bases from V and 2 bases from J; junction bases left unmatched: 2. Full variable domain (rest looked up from reference TRBV19 and TRBJ2-5): DGGITQSPKYLFRKEGQNVTLSCEQNLNHDAMYWYRQDPGQGLRLIYYSQIVNDFQKGDIAEGYSVSREKKESFPLTVTSAQKNPTAFYLCASSMTSGAQETQYFGPGTRLLVL.

The CDR3 reads CASSLKQGVEKLFF. The CDR3 DNA reads TGTGCCAGCAGCTTGAAACAGGGAGTGGAAAAACTGTTTTTT. This chain links TRBV5-4 with TRBJ1-4; perhaps TRBD1 as D (6 bases). The CDR3 length is 14 residues. V shed 1 base and J shed 8 bases, with 12 bases lying between them. Germline CDR1 is SGHNT and CDR2 is YYREEE (reference sequence).

The rearrangement links TRBV27 to TRBJ2-2; possibly TRBD1 for D (6 bases). There are 15 residues in the CDR3. V was shortened by 8 bases and J by 0 bases, with 13 bases between the two germline ends. Germline V lookup: CDR1 MNHEY, CDR2 SMNVEV (reference sequence). The CDR3 DNA reads TGTGCCAGCCGAACCGGGACAACGAACACCGGGGAGCTGTTTTTT. Translating gives CASRTGTTNTGELFF.

This chain links TRBV5-1 with TRBJ2-5, with 8 bases identical to TRBD1. Germline V gene data show CDR1 as SGHRS and CDR2 as YFSETQ. V was pared by 2 bases and J by 3 bases, with 3 bases of the junction left unmatched. This CDR3 contains 14 residues. The CDR3 protein is CASSFQGAEETQYF. The CDR3 region has the DNA TGCGCCAGCAGCTTCCAGGGGGCGGAAGAGACCCAGTACTTC.

The chain combines TRBV11-2 with TRBJ2-3; possible D gene TRBD2, 5 bases. Germline V CDR1 and CDR2: SGHAT, FQNNGV. Trimming removed 1 base from V and 0 bases from J, with 20 bases in between. This CDR3 comprises 19 residues. CDR3 protein: CASSLVARASPTSTDTQYF. The CDR3 coding sequence is TGTGCCAGCAGCTTAGTAGCGAGGGCCTCCCCCACTAGCACAGATACGCAGTATTTT.

CDR3 DNA: TGTGCCAGCAGCGTAGCGCCGCTAGCGGGAGGCACCGGGGAGCTGTTTTTT. Residues: CASSVAPLAGGTGELFF. The genes are TRBV9 and TRBJ2-2, with TRBD2 matching 11 bases. Germline assignment: CDR1 SGDLS and CDR2 YYNGEE. Trimming cost V 0 bases and J 4 bases; bases outside gene matches: 5. The CDR3 length is 17 residues. The complete variable domain, with remaining parts taken from reference TRBV9 and TRBJ2-2, reads DSGVTQTPKHLITATGQRVTLRCSPRSGDLSVYWYQQSLDQGLQFLIQYYNGEERAKGNILERFSAQQFPDLHSELNLSSLELGDSALYFCASSVAPLAGGTGELFFGEGSRLTVL.

The CDR3 sequence is CASSPRVGSGPSYEQYF. The CDR3 nucleotides are TGTGCCAGCAGTCCCCGCGTGGGGAGCGGGCCCTCCTACGAGCAGTACTTC. This sequence joins TRBV28 and TRBJ2-7; tentative D call: TRBD2 (6 bases). CDR1 is MDHEN and CDR2 is SYDVKM in the germline V gene. This CDR3 region has 17 residues. V lost 5 bases and J lost 0, with 20 bases in between.

The chain carries TRBV7-2 and TRBJ1-2, with TRBD1 identical over 8 bases. The CDR3 is made up of 15 amino acids. Unmatched junction bases numbered 9, after V lost 5 bases and J lost 4 bases. CDR1 and CDR2 (germline): SGHTA, FQGNSA. The chain's CDR3 is CASSRPGQGVYGYTF. The CDR3 DNA follows: TGTGCCAGCAGCCGCCCCGGACAGGGCGTCTATGGCTACACCTTC.